The sequence of this TCR beta chain was determined in a study of blood T cell repertoires in COVID-19. About the study: PBMCs, B-cell-depleted T cells, or T cells were the source of the cDNA or gDNA that made up the material.

Across about two dozen US areas, participants ranged in age from about 18 to 100 years. Assignment of participants to cohorts was predicated upon participant-reported clinical history. How the authors handled the data: Reference gene primer amplification in the assay estimated nucleated cell counts. The repertoire was sequenced with immunoSEQ multiplex PCR; TCRdb's copy has only in-frame clones and lacks some. That table furnishes V, J and clone size, whereas the DNA furnished D and trimming. The sample has fewer than 350,000 clones, just over 85% seen once. This clone appeared a single time. The sample consisted of PBMCs or T cells enriched from blood (not recorded which). This receptor was obtained from a woman aged 40 to 50 with acute COVID-19.

In nucleotides, the CDR3 is TGTGCCAGCAGCTTAGATGGACAGCCCTATGGGGGCAATCAGCCCCAGCATTTT. As protein: CASSLDGQPYGGNQPQHF. V and J are TRBV7-6 and TRBJ1-5; possible D gene TRBD1, 6 bases. Per the germline V gene, CDR1 is SGHVS and CDR2 is FNYEAQ. The CDR3 has 18 amino acids. Trimming stripped 1 base from V and 2 bases from J, with 18 bases between.